The 16 T cell receptor beta chains below come from one sample, sequenced in a study of EBV T-cell therapy then PD-1 blockade in nasopharyngeal carcinoma (dated by TCRdb to the early 2020s). The method behind the library was the immunoSEQ multiplex PCR assay. Drawn from immuneACCESS, this table holds only the in-frame rearrangements with V and J called that TCRdb kept. Clones are partly lost; checked studies trace under half to an unresolved V gene and leave the rest unexplained. This sample has roughly 20,000 clones in its table, and 84% of those were observed once. Of the sample, 30% to 40% is held by the ten largest clones. The treatment or condition tag for this specimen amounts to: AdE1-LMPpoly-expanded autologous EBV-specific T-cell therapy followed by anti-PD-1 nivolumab. These receptors lack a known antigen. The starting material was CD8+ T cells from blood, obtained around day 33 from a patient whose treatment included autologous EBV-specific T cells and nivolumab. These receptors were obtained from a man aged 40-49 years with nasopharyngeal carcinoma.

The V and J genes are TRBV29-1 and TRBJ1-2; D is perhaps TRBD1 (6 bases). The CDR3 runs 12 residues. The V and J ends lost 4 bases and 5 bases respectively, with 11 bases between them. Germline values: CDR1 SQVTM, CDR2 ANQGSEA. The CDR3, as DNA: TGCAGCGTTGGTGTCAGGGGTTATGGCTACACCTTC. This translates into CSVGVRGYGYTF.

The J gene is TRBJ1-4, the V gene TRBV24-1, with TRBD1 matching over 7 bases. The CDR3 is 13 amino acids. V lost 9 bases to trimming and J lost 7 bases; unmatched junction nucleotides: 7. Germline V gene data show CDR1 as KGHDR and CDR2 as SFDVKD. CDR3 in DNA: TGTGCCACCGGGGACAGTTTAAGTGAAAAACTGTTTTTT. It yields the protein CATGDSLSEKLFF.

The chain couples TRBV9 to TRBJ2-7, with 9 bases identical to TRBD1. From germline, CDR1 is SGDLS and CDR2 YYNGEE. J lost 4 bases, V lost 4 bases, and 6 bases had no gene match. The CDR3 is 14 amino acids. CDR3 protein: CASSPRDRAYEQYF. DNA of the CDR3: TGTGCCAGCAGCCCCCGGGACAGGGCGTACGAGCAGTACTTC.

The rearrangement uses TRBV7-6 and TRBJ2-2, with 11 bases identical to TRBD2. Germline-derived CDR1 and CDR2 are SGHVS and FNYEAQ. The CDR3 spans 18 residues. Trimming took 3 bases from V and 3 from J; bases not matched to a gene: 9. In DNA form, the CDR3 reads TGTGCCAGCAGCTTCGGGACTAGCGGAACTCGCTACACCGGGGAGCTGTTTTTT. The encoded protein is CASSFGTSGTRYTGELFF.

The CDR3 loop reads CASSQPGQVNEKLFF. In nucleotides, the CDR3 is TGCGCCAGCAGCCAACCGGGACAGGTGAATGAAAAACTGTTTTTT. The chain carries TRBV4-1 and TRBJ1-4; 8 bases match TRBD1. The CDR3 runs to 15 residues. J was trimmed by 5 bases and V by 2 bases; bases with no gene match: 4. Germline V gene sequence: CDR1 MGHRA, CDR2 YSYEKL.

The chain carries TRBV10-2 and TRBJ1-1; D is perhaps TRBD1 (5 bases). V lost 3 bases to trimming and J lost 4 bases, with 12 bases between them. Germline assignment: CDR1 WSHSY and CDR2 SAAADI. This CDR3 spans 14 amino acids. The CDR3 reads CASSDDPGLTEAFF. In DNA, the CDR3 is TGCGCCAGCAGTGATGACCCGGGACTCACTGAAGCTTTCTTT.

The rearrangement joins TRBV6-4 to TRBJ2-5; 11 nucleotides align to TRBD2. The CDR3 runs to 14 residues. Losses at the gene ends were 4 bases for V and 4 bases for J; bases not matched to a gene: 2. Germline V gives CDR1 MRHNA, CDR2 SNTAGT. For the CDR3, the DNA is TGTGCCAGCAGTGTTAGCGGGGGGGCAGAGACCCAGTACTTC. It translates to CASSVSGGAETQYF.

The chain carries TRBV7-9 and TRBJ1-2, with a weak D call TRBD1 (5 bases). In germline, CDR1 is SEHNR, CDR2 FQNEAQ (reference sequence). V was cut by 10 bases and J by 6 bases, with 21 bases left in between. This CDR3 spans 14 amino acids. The CDR3 sequence is CATVGHPRTDGYTF. The CDR3, as DNA: TGTGCCACCGTCGGACACCCCAGGACTGATGGCTACACCTTC.

J is TRBJ1-1 and V is TRBV10-1; D may be TRBD1 (5 bases). The V end was cut by 6 bases, the J end by 7 bases, with 18 bases between. The CDR3 covers 14 residues. Looked up from germline, CDR1 is WNHNN and CDR2 is SYGVQD (reference sequence). Written as DNA, the CDR3 is TGCGCCAGCAGGGAAACCCTTCAGGGAAATGAAGCTTTCTTT. Protein sequence: CASRETLQGNEAFF.

The chain employs TRBV28 and TRBJ1-5, with 9 bases fitting TRBD1. CDR1 is MDHEN and CDR2 is SYDVKM in the germline V gene. V lost 7 bases and J lost 5; bases outside the gene matches: 6. CDR3 length equals 14 residues. The CDR3 spells CASKRDRVYQPQHF. The CDR3, as DNA: TGTGCCAGCAAAAGGGACAGGGTGTATCAGCCCCAGCATTTT.

The rearrangement uses TRBV4-1 and TRBJ1-4; 10 bases are a match to TRBD1. This CDR3 comprises 15 residues. V lost 3 bases, J lost 8 bases, and 6 bases stayed unmatched. Germline V gene data show CDR1 as MGHRA and CDR2 as YSYEKL. For the CDR3, the DNA is TGCGCCAGCAGCCAGAGGGACAGGGGAGGGGAAAAACTGTTTTTT. This sequence encodes CASSQRDRGGEKLFF.

This chain uses TRBV7-2 with TRBJ2-2; D unclear. CDR1 SGHTA and CDR2 FQGNSA come from the germline V gene. Trimming took off 5 bases at V and 5 bases at J, with 12 bases between the two ends. The CDR3 contains 14 residues. The CDR3 DNA reads as TGTGCCAGCAGCCCAGTGGGTTATACCGGGGAGCTGTTTTTT. It specifies CASSPVGYTGELFF.

The rearrangement joins TRBV28 to TRBJ1-5; D uncertain. Germline values: CDR1 MDHEN, CDR2 SYDVKM. Trimming cost V 6 bases and J 9 bases, with 15 bases left between them. The CDR3 sequence is 13 residues long. CDR3 amino acids: CASRNGIPSPQHF. The CDR3 DNA sequence: TGTGCCAGCAGAAACGGAATTCCATCGCCCCAGCATTTT.

The chain carries TRBV19 and TRBJ1-1; 7 bases align to TRBD1. With V trimmed by 5 bases and J by 14 bases, 17 bases remained unmatched. Germline lookup yields CDR1 LNHDA and CDR2 SQIVND (reference sequence). The CDR3 extends over 14 amino acids. The CDR3 reads CASSATGTTTEEFF. CDR3 coding DNA: TGTGCCAGTAGTGCGACAGGGACCACCACCGAGGAGTTCTTT.

The chain uses TRBV13 and TRBJ1-3, with D unresolved. V shed 10 bases and J shed 2 bases, with 12 bases lying between them. Germline values: CDR1 PRHDT, CDR2 FYEKMQ (reference sequence). The CDR3 has 13 amino acids. The CDR3 nucleotides are TGTGCCACACACCGCCAGACTGGAAACACCATATATTTT. Translating gives CATHRQTGNTIYF.

This clone counts as medium-sized (0.01 to 0.1%). CDR3 loop: CASSQGGGMYEQYF. Here the CDR3 DNA reads TGCGCCAGCAGCCAAGGAGGCGGCATGTACGAGCAGTACTTC. The chain uses TRBV4-1 and TRBJ2-7; unclear D gene. Germline V gene sequence: CDR1 MGHRA, CDR2 YSYEKL. Trimming took 1 base from V and 4 from J, leaving 11 bases between them. The CDR3 sequence is 14 residues long.